Listed below are T cell receptor beta chains from one sample, sequenced in a study of blood T cell repertoires in COVID-19. Profiled with immunoSEQ multiplex PCR; TCRdb holds only in-frame clones, not every one. The data contain 120,000 or so clones, about four fifths of them seen just once; the ten biggest clones take up under 6%. The sequenced sample consisted of peripheral blood. The receptor set was obtained from a man aged 80 or over with active or convalescent COVID-19. Each CDR3 is given with its conserved first and last residue. Each record gives: D gene, J gene, V gene, clone size, CDR3 length, CDR3 protein, CDR3 DNA. D genes are given only for firm matches. A row's size may be missing; if present it is once, few, many or a size class.

>-|TRBJ2-2|TRBV18|-|15
CASSETVFNTGELFF
TGTGCCAGCTCAGAGACAGTTTTTAACACCGGGGAGCTGTTTTTT
>TRBD1|TRBJ2-3|TRBV5-1|-|15
CASSLTGALGDTQYF
TGCGCCAGCAGCTTAACAGGGGCCTTGGGAGATACGCAGTATTTT
>TRBD2|TRBJ2-5|TRBV5-1|-|15
CASSLLTSGGETQYF
TGCGCCAGCAGCTTGTTGACTAGCGGGGGTGAGACCCAGTACTTC
>-|TRBJ2-1|TRBV6-2/TRBV6-3|few|15
CASSPLRGKANEQFF
TGTGCCAGCAGCCCCCTCCGGGGGAAGGCGAATGAGCAGTTCTTC
>-|TRBJ2-7|TRBV5-4|-|15
CASSLAKQGNHEQYF
TGTGCCAGCAGCTTGGCCAAGCAGGGTAACCACGAGCAGTACTTC
>-|TRBJ2-3|TRBV3-1/TRBV3-2|-|14
CASSQTRGADTQYF
TGTGCCAGCAGCCAAACCAGGGGTGCAGATACGCAGTATTTT
>-|TRBJ2-7|TRBV7-2|few|13
CASSRRTGYEQYF
TGTGCCAGCAGCAGAAGGACTGGGTACGAGCAGTACTTC
>TRBD1|TRBJ1-1|TRBV11-2|-|14
CASSRDRVWTEAFF
TGTGCCAGCAGCAGGGACAGGGTTTGGACTGAAGCTTTCTTT
>-|TRBJ1-2|TRBV7-9|-|15
CASSSSGEGGYGYTF
TGTGCCAGCAGCTCCAGCGGGGAGGGAGGCTATGGCTACACCTTC
>-|TRBJ1-1|TRBV6-2/TRBV6-3|-|14
CASSSRGGGTEAFF
TGTGCCAGCAGTTCGAGGGGCGGGGGCACTGAAGCTTTCTTT
>TRBD1|TRBJ1-5|TRBV19|-|15
CASRPQGARNQPQHF
TGTGCCAGTAGACCCCAGGGGGCGCGCAATCAGCCCCAGCATTTT
>-|TRBJ2-2|TRBV30|-|13
CAWNRIGTGELFF
TGTGCCTGGAATCGAATCGGGACCGGGGAGCTGTTTTTT
>TRBD1|TRBJ2-7|TRBV6-2/TRBV6-3|-|14
CASSSGQGPYEQYF
TGTGCCAGCAGTTCCGGACAGGGCCCCTACGAGCAGTACTTC
>-|TRBJ2-5|TRBV7-9|-|13
CASSLHNQETQYF
TGTGCCAGCAGCTTACACAACCAAGAGACCCAGTACTTC
>-|TRBJ2-3|TRBV7-2|few|13
CASSGQSTDTQYF
TGTGCCAGCAGTGGACAGAGCACAGATACGCAGTATTTT
>TRBD2|TRBJ2-6|TRBV6-2/TRBV6-3|-|18
CASSATSGGGTGANVLTF
TGTGCCAGCAGCGCGACTAGCGGGGGGGGCACTGGGGCCAACGTCCTGACTTTC
>-|TRBJ2-3|TRBV27|-|14
CASSPNLLVDTQYF
TGTGCCAGCAGCCCGAACCTACTAGTGGATACGCAGTATTTT
>-|TRBJ2-2|TRBV11-2|-|17
CASSLDLWQGGAGELFF
TGTGCCAGCAGCTTAGATCTATGGCAGGGGGGCGCCGGGGAGCTGTTTTTT
>-|TRBJ1-4|TRBV6-6|-|15
CASSYSRGTNEKLFF
TGTGCCAGCAGTTACTCACGGGGGACGAATGAAAAACTGTTTTTT
>TRBD1|TRBJ1-2|TRBV2|-|15
CASSESQGQSYGYTF
TGTGCCAGCAGTGAAAGCCAGGGACAGAGCTATGGCTACACCTTC
>-|TRBJ2-7|TRBV9|-|14
CASSVVLSSYEQYF
TGTGCCAGCAGCGTAGTCCTTAGCTCCTACGAGCAGTACTTC
>-|TRBJ2-7|TRBV3-1/TRBV3-2|-|15
CASSQLTGPTYEQYF
TGTGCCAGCAGCCAGCTCACAGGGCCCACCTACGAGCAGTACTTC
>-|TRBJ2-5|TRBV21-1|-|20
CASSKAGIAGPEVVQETQYF
TGTGCCAGCAGCAAAGCGGGTATAGCGGGGCCGGAGGTGGTTCAAGAGACCCAGTACTTC
>-|TRBJ1-5|TRBV12-3/TRBV12-4|few|13
CASTPGSNQPQHF
TGTGCCAGCACCCCCGGGAGCAATCAGCCCCAGCATTTT
>-|TRBJ1-4|TRBV4-1|medium-sized|15
CASSQLSGSGEKLFF
TGCGCCAGCAGCCAATTGTCAGGTAGCGGCGAAAAACTGTTTTTT
>TRBD2|TRBJ2-4|TRBV28|-|18
CASSIPRLAGISKNIQYF
TGTGCCAGCAGTATCCCTCGACTAGCGGGCATTTCGAAAAACATTCAGTACTTC
>-|TRBJ2-1|TRBV9|-|14
CASSVGGGMGEQFF
TGTGCCAGCAGCGTAGGGGGCGGCATGGGTGAGCAGTTCTTC
>TRBD2|TRBJ2-1|TRBV5-1|-|16
CASSLTTGGWSNEQFF
TGCGCCAGCAGCTTGACCACGGGGGGGTGGTCCAATGAGCAGTTCTTC
>TRBD1|TRBJ1-5|TRBV19|-|15
CASQIPGTDNQPQHF
TGTGCCAGCCAAATTCCCGGGACAGACAATCAGCCCCAGCATTTT
>TRBD1|TRBJ1-1|TRBV5-5|few|15
CASSRSGQRWTEAFF
TGTGCCAGCAGCCGTTCGGGACAGAGATGGACTGAAGCTTTCTTT
>TRBD1|TRBJ1-1|TRBV5-4|-|14
CASSSDRLSTEAFF
TGTGCCAGCAGCTCGGACAGGCTGAGCACTGAAGCTTTCTTT
>TRBD2|TRBJ2-1|TRBV4-2|-|15
CASSQDRGGINEQFF
TGTGCCAGCAGCCAAGATCGGGGAGGGATCAATGAGCAGTTCTTC
>TRBD2|TRBJ2-5|TRBV7-2|-|15
CASSFAGGPWETQYF
TGTGCCAGCAGCTTCGCGGGGGGGCCGTGGGAGACCCAGTACTTC
>-|TRBJ1-1|TRBV12-3/TRBV12-4|-|13
CASSFAGNTEAFF
TGTGCCAGCAGTTTTGCAGGGAACACTGAAGCTTTCTTT
>TRBD2|TRBJ2-1|TRBV6-4|-|16
CASSDGWGGSYNEQFF
TGTGCCAGCAGTGACGGGTGGGGGGGTTCCTACAATGAGCAGTTCTTC
>TRBD1|TRBJ2-1|TRBV7-9|-|14
CASRTGQDYNEQFF
TGTGCCAGCCGAACGGGACAGGACTACAATGAGCAGTTCTTC
>-|TRBJ1-2|TRBV27|-|15
CASSLFGLNNYGYTF
TGTGCCAGCAGTTTATTCGGACTTAATAACTATGGCTACACCTTC
>-|TRBJ2-3|TRBV5-4|-|16
CASSSGQTHSTDTQYF
TGTGCCAGCAGCTCCGGACAGACTCATAGCACAGATACGCAGTATTTT
>TRBD1|TRBJ2-2|TRBV12-5|-|16
CASGSGQGIGTGELFF
TGTGCTAGTGGTTCCGGACAGGGAATAGGCACCGGGGAGCTGTTTTTT
>-|TRBJ2-1|TRBV21-1|once|14
CASAIRDRNNEQFF
TGTGCCAGCGCGATCCGGGACAGAAACAATGAGCAGTTCTTC
>TRBD1|TRBJ2-7|TRBV5-4|-|16
CASSLTGQGLTYEQYF
TGTGCCAGCAGCTTGACAGGACAGGGGCTGACCTACGAGCAGTACTTC
>TRBD1|TRBJ1-6|TRBV7-2|-|15
CASRWAGGYDSPLHF
TGTGCCAGCAGATGGGCAGGGGGGTACGATTCACCCCTCCACTTT
>TRBD1|TRBJ2-1|TRBV7-2|-|13
CASRGTDYNEQFF
TGTGCCAGCAGGGGGACAGACTACAATGAGCAGTTCTTC
>-|TRBJ1-2|TRBV28|-|12
CASSFSNYGYTF
TGTGCCAGCAGTTTCTCGAACTATGGCTACACCTTC
>-|TRBJ1-4|TRBV30|few|11
CAWSVRGELFF
TGTGCCTGGAGTGTACGGGGGGAACTGTTTTTT
>TRBD1|TRBJ2-2|TRBV11-2|-|15
CASSLGTGTTGELFF
TGTGCCAGCAGCTTAGGGACAGGGACCACCGGGGAGCTGTTTTTT